The 17 T cell receptor beta chains listed next were all sequenced from one sample in a study of T cells in Graves' hyperthyroidism and ophthalmopathy. Amplification yielded TCR beta CDR3 regions, with RNA transcripts as the source. An initial round of RT-PCR targeting the TCR CDR3 relied on the HTBI primer set. Using its own MiXCR run on the multiplex PCR reads, TCRdb lists one record per CDR3 protein. The sample holds 730,000 or so distinct CDR3 sequences, around a sixth seen once. Sequencing was performed on blood. The receptors were sampled from a woman aged 45 to 65 with Graves' hyperthyroidism that later progressed to Graves' ophthalmopathy.

This clonotype was counted a few times. The chain recombines TRBV3-1 with TRBJ1-4; 7 nucleotides align to TRBD1. The V gene's germline CDR1 is LGHDT and CDR2 YNNKEL (reference sequence). Unmatched junction bases numbered 6, after V lost 4 bases and J lost 7 bases. The CDR3 is 14 amino acids. The CDR3 loop is CASSRGTVAEKLFF. The DNA of the CDR3 is TGTGCCAGCAGCCGCGGGACAGTCGCTGAAAAACTGTTTTTT.

The chain uses TRBV20-1 and TRBJ2-3; 7 nucleotides agree with TRBD2. V dropped 0 bases and J dropped 1; count of bases not matched to a gene: 10. CDR1 is DFQATT, CDR2 SNEGSKA, per germline (reference sequence). The CDR3 extends over 17 amino acids. The CDR3 region has the DNA TGCAGTGCTAGAGATGCCGTTGCGGGAGCGGGCACAGATACGCAGTATTTT. Amino acid sequence: CSARDAVAGAGTDTQYF.

This chain uses TRBV6-6 with TRBJ2-2; D uncertain. CDR1 is MNHNY, CDR2 SVGAGI, per germline (reference sequence). This CDR3 spans 16 amino acids. With 0 bases removed from V and 0 bases from J, the gap between germline ends came to 8 bases. CDR3 sequence reads: CASSYSWQANTGELFF. The CDR3 nucleotides are TGTGCCAGCAGTTACTCTTGGCAAGCGAACACCGGGGAGCTGTTTTTT.

The chain has TRBV6-1 and TRBJ1-5, with 9 bases that match TRBD1. Germline-derived CDR1 and CDR2 are MNHNS and SASEGT. The junction had 8 bases not matched to a gene; V was cut back by 5 bases and J by 6 bases. CDR3 size: 15 residues. In DNA form, the CDR3 reads TGTGCCAGCAGTCTGGACAGGGGACAAGGTCAGCCCCAGCATTTT. Protein product: CASSLDRGQGQPQHF.

Only a few counts were recorded for this clonotype. The chain joins TRBV20-1 to TRBJ2-4; D is tentatively TRBD1 or TRBD2 (5 bases each). Trimming pared 0 bases from V and 0 bases from J, leaving 9 bases between. The CDR3 spans 15 residues. Germline V gene data show CDR1 as DFQATT and CDR2 as SNEGSKA (reference sequence). The CDR3 DNA reads TGCAGTGCTAGAGAACCGGGGACAGCCAAAAACATTCAGTACTTC. It specifies CSAREPGTAKNIQYF.

The J gene is TRBJ1-4, the V gene TRBV12-3 or TRBV12-4; the D is unclear. Trimming cost V 4 bases and J 4 bases, with 7 bases left between them. The CDR3 extends over 13 amino acids. In nucleotides, the CDR3 is TGTGCCAGCAGTTACACGTTTAATGAAAAACTGTTTTTT. Translated, it gives CASSYTFNEKLFF.

The chain has TRBV6-1 and TRBJ1-1, with D possibly TRBD1 on 6 matching bases. Germline CDR1 MNHNS, CDR2 SASEGT. The V and J ends lost 2 bases and 6 bases respectively, with 13 bases between them. The CDR3 is made up of 14 amino acids. CDR3 in DNA: TGTGCCAGCAGTGAAATGATGGGGGCCTCTGAAGCTTTCTTT. This gives the protein CASSEMMGASEAFF.

The table lists this clonotype with a few counts. This rearrangement joins TRBV18 to TRBJ1-6, with 9 bases matching TRBD1. Unmatched junction bases numbered 4, after V lost 4 bases and J lost 9 bases. CDR1 and CDR2 (germline): KGHSH, LQKENI. This CDR3 is built from 14 residues. CDR3 nucleotides: TGTGCCAGCTCACGGGACAGGGCGGCTTCACCCCTCCACTTT. Protein: CASSRDRAASPLHF.

The rearrangement links TRBV27 to TRBJ2-2; tentative D call: TRBD2 (5 bases). The V and J ends lost 5 bases and 3 bases respectively, with 7 bases between them. The CDR3 length is 13 residues. Germline CDR1 reads MNHEY; CDR2 reads SMNVEV (reference sequence). The CDR3 sequence: CASSGLYTGELFF. Here the CDR3 DNA reads TGTGCCAGCAGTGGACTTTACACCGGGGAGCTGTTTTTT.

The chain links TRBV10-3 to TRBJ1-6; D unresolved. The germline V gene has CDR1 ENHRY and CDR2 SYGVKD. V was shortened by 0 bases and J by 6 bases, with 18 bases between the two germline ends. The CDR3 loop spans 18 amino acids. CDR3 DNA sequence: TGTGCCATCAGTGAGTCCCCCGAAGGGCCGGCGGTTAATTCACCCCTCCACTTT. Translation gives CAISESPEGPAVNSPLHF.

This clonotype was picked up a small number of times. The rearrangement links TRBV12-5 to TRBJ2-2; D is possibly TRBD1 or TRBD2 (5 bases each). V was shortened by 5 bases and J by 5 bases, with 12 bases between the two germline ends. The CDR3 covers 14 residues. The germline CDR1 and CDR2 sequences are LGHNT and FRNRAP. CDR3 in amino acids: CASGAPGRTGELFF. CDR3 bases: TGTGCTAGTGGTGCTCCAGGGAGAACCGGGGAGCTGTTTTTT.

There are a few counts of this clonotype. This rearrangement joins TRBV20-1 to TRBJ2-2; D is perhaps TRBD1 or TRBD2 (5 bases each). The CDR3 has 15 residues. Trimming cost V 0 bases and J 4 bases, with 12 bases left between them. The germline V gene encodes CDR1 DFQATT and CDR2 SNEGSKA (reference sequence). CDR3 amino acids: CSARDRGDATGELFF. The CDR3 DNA is TGCAGTGCTAGAGATCGAGGGGATGCCACCGGGGAGCTGTTTTTT.

This chain connects TRBV30 to TRBJ1-1; D remains ambiguous. V lost 7 bases to trimming and J lost 4 bases, with 22 bases between them. Germline-derived CDR1 and CDR2 are GTSNPN and SVGIG (reference sequence). CDR3 size: 15 residues. Here the CDR3 DNA reads TGTGCCTCCAAACCTCATGGGTCGGGAACCACTGAAGCTTTCTTT. Protein product: CASKPHGSGTTEAFF.

This clonotype was recorded at least ten times. V gene TRBV6-5 combines with J gene TRBJ1-1, with a tentative D call TRBD1 (6 bases). The CDR3 is 15 residues long. Germline loops: CDR1 MNHEY, CDR2 SVGAGI. Trimming stripped 0 bases from V and 6 bases from J, with 14 bases between. The CDR3, as DNA: TGTGCCAGCAGTTACTCCCCAGGGGATCTGGCTGAAGCTTTCTTT. Translation: CASSYSPGDLAEAFF.

This chain uses TRBV7-3 with TRBJ2-1; D is possibly TRBD1 or TRBD2 (6 bases each). The CDR3 loop spans 14 amino acids. Trimming removed 5 bases from V and 7 bases from J, with 15 bases in between. CDR1 and CDR2 from the germline V gene are SGHTA and FQGTGA. The CDR3 region is CASSLPGAWNEQFF. Written as DNA, the CDR3 is TGTGCCAGCAGCCTCCCGGGGGCGTGGAATGAGCAGTTCTTC.

This clonotype has a handful of counts. This chain joins TRBV7-9 and TRBJ2-7; D possibly matches TRBD1 or TRBD2 (5 bases each). The CDR3 loop spans 15 amino acids. Germline CDR1 SEHNR, CDR2 FQNEAQ (reference sequence). Trimming shortened V by 5 bases and J by 3 bases, and 17 bases separated the two germline ends. DNA for the CDR3: TGTGCCAGCAGCCCACCGGGACGGGGCTTCTACGAGCAGTACTTC. It specifies CASSPPGRGFYEQYF.

There are many counts of this clonotype. The rearrangement uses TRBV10-3 and TRBJ1-5, with unresolved D. This CDR3 has 15 residues. With 3 bases removed from V and 0 bases from J, the gap between germline ends came to 9 bases. Per germline, CDR1 ENHRY and CDR2 SYGVKD. The CDR3 here is CAISEIQDSNQPQHF. DNA of the CDR3: TGTGCCATCAGTGAAATCCAGGATAGCAATCAGCCCCAGCATTTT.